This T cell receptor (beta chain) was captured by sequencing in a study of Graves' ophthalmopathy and Graves' hyperthyroidism. The study, taken as a whole, reports: From stable hyperthyroidism, ophthalmopathy was separated by a 13-signature model with about 88% sensitivity and approximately 81% specificity.

TCR beta CDR3 regions were amplified from RNA transcripts. Scientists carried out first-round RT-PCR using HTBI primers and then a second-round multiplex PCR. Via MiXCR, TCRdb re-called the multiplex PCR reads, giving one row per CDR3 protein. The sample has 400,000 or so distinct CDR3 sequences; about a sixth are singletons. The CDR3 consists of 17 residues. Germline CDR1 ENHRY, CDR2 SYGVKD. Trimming took off 8 bases at V and 2 bases at J, with 25 bases between the two ends. In its sample, this clonotype was seen many times. The antigen is not known. Only newly diagnosed hyperthyroidism patients aged 18 to 65, with under 2 months' duration, were enrolled.

This chain joins TRBV10-3 and TRBJ2-7; D might be TRBD1 or TRBD2, each matching 6 bases. Sequencing used peripheral blood. This sequence originates from an adult woman with stable Graves' hyperthyroidism. The CDR3 spells CAIHGGGAGALAYEQYF. CDR3 coding DNA: TGTGCCATCCACGGTGGCGGGGCAGGGGCGTTGGCCTACGAGCAGTACTTC.